These T cell receptor beta chains were read from a single sample in a study of blood T cell repertoires in COVID-19. The table came from immunoSEQ multiplex PCR; TCRdb's copy has only in-frame clones and leaves some out. The sample includes roughly 200,000 clones, around 90% of them seen just once. The sequencing sample was made of peripheral blood. Source of these receptors: a middle-aged man with active or convalescent COVID-19. The CDR3 runs from the conserved cysteine through the conserved F or W. Fields, in order: V gene, D gene, J gene, clone size, CDR3 protein, CDR3 DNA. A D gene is named only where the DNA matches it firmly. Part of the rows lack a size; the others show once, few, many or a class for expanded clones.

v_gene: TRBV10-3
d_gene: -
j_gene: TRBJ2-7
abundance: -
CDR3aa: CAIRGGAGSYEQYF
CDR3nt: TGTGCCATCAGGGGGGGAGCGGGCTCCTACGAGCAGTACTTC

v_gene: TRBV12-5
d_gene: -
j_gene: TRBJ2-7
abundance: -
CDR3aa: CASARGLAYEQYF
CDR3nt: TGTGCTAGTGCCCGAGGACTGGCCTACGAGCAGTACTTC

v_gene: TRBV30
d_gene: -
j_gene: TRBJ1-4
abundance: once
CDR3aa: CACTDAGLSNEKLFF
CDR3nt: TGTGCCTGTACGGACGCCGGACTATCAAATGAAAAACTGTTTTTT

v_gene: TRBV6-1
d_gene: -
j_gene: TRBJ1-1
abundance: -
CDR3aa: CASREGQRVVYLEAFF
CDR3nt: TGTGCCAGCAGGGAAGGACAGCGAGTTGTGTATCTGGAAGCTTTCTTT

v_gene: TRBV28
d_gene: TRBD1
j_gene: TRBJ1-6
abundance: -
CDR3aa: CASSSLAGQGGSPLHF
CDR3nt: TGTGCCAGCAGTTCCCTGGCGGGACAGGGGGGTTCACCCCTCCACTTT

v_gene: TRBV5-4
d_gene: -
j_gene: TRBJ1-4
abundance: few
CDR3aa: CASSSGGRTNEKLFF
CDR3nt: TGTGCCAGCAGCTCGGGGGGTAGAACTAATGAAAAACTGTTTTTT

v_gene: TRBV19
d_gene: -
j_gene: TRBJ2-5
abundance: -
CDR3aa: CASSIEGAGSRETQYF
CDR3nt: TGTGCCAGTAGTATAGAGGGGGCGGGCAGCCGGGAGACCCAGTACTTC

v_gene: TRBV27
d_gene: TRBD1
j_gene: TRBJ2-1
abundance: -
CDR3aa: CASSFGDRGWNNEQFF
CDR3nt: TGTGCCAGCAGTTTCGGGGACAGGGGGTGGAACAATGAGCAGTTCTTC

v_gene: TRBV29-1
d_gene: -
j_gene: TRBJ1-2
abundance: -
CDR3aa: CSGWGGFLDGYTF
CDR3nt: TGCAGCGGATGGGGGGGTTTCTTGGATGGCTACACCTTC

v_gene: TRBV5-5
d_gene: TRBD1
j_gene: TRBJ1-2
abundance: -
CDR3aa: CASSSTGGFGYTF
CDR3nt: TGTGCCAGCAGCAGTACAGGGGGCTTTGGCTACACCTTC

v_gene: TRBV28
d_gene: -
j_gene: TRBJ2-7
abundance: -
CDR3aa: CASTPTDIYEQYF
CDR3nt: TGTGCCAGCACCCCTACAGACATCTACGAGCAGTACTTC

v_gene: TRBV18
d_gene: -
j_gene: TRBJ1-1
abundance: once
CDR3aa: CASSPIEFTEAFF
CDR3nt: TGTGCCAGCTCACCGATAGAGTTCACTGAAGCTTTCTTT

v_gene: TRBV4-1
d_gene: -
j_gene: TRBJ1-5
abundance: -
CDR3aa: CASSQVVDRSQPQHF
CDR3nt: TGCGCCAGCAGCCAAGTCGTGGATCGGAGTCAGCCCCAGCATTTT

v_gene: TRBV10-1
d_gene: TRBD2
j_gene: TRBJ2-7
abundance: -
CDR3aa: CASSESSGDEQYF
CDR3nt: TGCGCCAGCAGTGAGTCGAGCGGGGACGAGCAGTACTTC

v_gene: TRBV10-1
d_gene: -
j_gene: TRBJ2-2
abundance: few
CDR3aa: CASSVVRGRTGELFF
CDR3nt: TGCGCCAGCAGCGTAGTCCGGGGTAGGACCGGGGAGCTGTTTTTT

v_gene: TRBV9
d_gene: -
j_gene: TRBJ2-3
abundance: once
CDR3aa: CASSVEAVIPPTDTQYF
CDR3nt: TGTGCCAGCAGCGTAGAAGCCGTGATACCCCCCACAGATACGCAGTATTTT

v_gene: TRBV27
d_gene: TRBD1
j_gene: TRBJ2-2
abundance: -
CDR3aa: CASTRGTGQGTGELFF
CDR3nt: TGTGCCAGCACCAGGGGGACAGGACAGGGCACCGGGGAGCTGTTTTTT

v_gene: TRBV7-9
d_gene: TRBD1
j_gene: TRBJ2-5
abundance: -
CDR3aa: CASETGIGETQYF
CDR3nt: TGTGCCAGCGAGACAGGGATTGGAGAGACCCAGTACTTC

v_gene: TRBV3-1/TRBV3-2
d_gene: -
j_gene: TRBJ1-1
abundance: few
CDR3aa: CASSSSGVSEAFF
CDR3nt: TGTGCCAGCAGCTCCTCAGGGGTCTCTGAAGCTTTCTTT

v_gene: TRBV18
d_gene: -
j_gene: TRBJ1-2
abundance: -
CDR3aa: CASLYGGAGYTF
CDR3nt: TGTGCCAGCCTCTATGGGGGGGCTGGCTACACCTTC

v_gene: TRBV6-5
d_gene: -
j_gene: TRBJ2-5
abundance: -
CDR3aa: CASSYGGAETQYF
CDR3nt: TGTGCCAGCAGTTACGGGGGGGCAGAGACCCAGTACTTC

v_gene: TRBV11-1
d_gene: -
j_gene: TRBJ2-1
abundance: -
CDR3aa: CASSLEDTDMVEQFF
CDR3nt: TGTGCCAGCAGCTTAGAGGACACGGACATGGTGGAGCAGTTCTTC

v_gene: TRBV4-3
d_gene: -
j_gene: TRBJ2-5
abundance: -
CDR3aa: CASSQDGGETQYF
CDR3nt: TGCGCCAGCAGCCAAGACGGAGGGGAGACCCAGTACTTC

v_gene: TRBV7-5
d_gene: -
j_gene: TRBJ1-3
abundance: once
CDR3aa: CARSLGDSRENTIYF
CDR3nt: TGTGCCAGAAGCTTAGGGGACAGTAGAGAAAACACCATATATTTT

v_gene: TRBV28
d_gene: -
j_gene: TRBJ1-5
abundance: -
CDR3aa: CATRGSNQPQHF
CDR3nt: TGTGCCACTAGGGGAAGCAATCAGCCCCAGCATTTT

v_gene: TRBV29-1
d_gene: -
j_gene: TRBJ1-2
abundance: -
CDR3aa: CSVAPRLANYGYTF
CDR3nt: TGCAGCGTTGCGCCGAGACTAGCTAACTATGGCTACACCTTC

v_gene: TRBV3-1/TRBV3-2
d_gene: -
j_gene: TRBJ1-6
abundance: -
CDR3aa: CASSSQAGKSPLHF
CDR3nt: TGTGCCAGCAGCAGCCAGGCGGGGAAATCACCCCTCCACTTT

v_gene: TRBV4-1
d_gene: -
j_gene: TRBJ1-1
abundance: once
CDR3aa: CASSQVRLGNTEAFF
CDR3nt: TGCGCCAGCAGCCAAGTAAGACTAGGGAACACTGAAGCTTTCTTT

v_gene: TRBV7-2
d_gene: TRBD1
j_gene: TRBJ1-3
abundance: -
CDR3aa: CASSSRQGAGGNTIYF
CDR3nt: TGTGCCAGCTCTTCCCGGCAGGGGGCTGGTGGAAACACCATATATTTT

v_gene: TRBV3-1/TRBV3-2
d_gene: -
j_gene: TRBJ1-6
abundance: -
CDR3aa: CASSRTDNNSPLHF
CDR3nt: TGTGCCAGCAGCCGGACAGATAATAATTCACCCCTCCACTTT

v_gene: TRBV2
d_gene: -
j_gene: TRBJ2-3
abundance: -
CDR3aa: CASRDGLGSTDTQYF
CDR3nt: TGTGCCAGCAGAGACGGACTGGGTAGCACAGATACGCAGTATTTT

v_gene: TRBV15
d_gene: TRBD1
j_gene: TRBJ1-2
abundance: -
CDR3aa: CATSRDGGYTGGGGYTF
CDR3nt: TGTGCCACCAGCAGAGATGGGGGATATACAGGGGGCGGAGGCTACACCTTC

v_gene: TRBV27
d_gene: -
j_gene: TRBJ2-2
abundance: -
CDR3aa: CASSYGSIPGELFF
CDR3nt: TGTGCCAGCAGTTACGGGTCTATTCCCGGGGAGCTGTTTTTT

v_gene: TRBV7-9
d_gene: -
j_gene: TRBJ1-5
abundance: few
CDR3aa: CASSLAGRDFNQPQHF
CDR3nt: TGTGCCAGCAGCTTAGCGGGCAGGGATTTCAATCAGCCCCAGCATTTT

v_gene: TRBV4-1
d_gene: -
j_gene: TRBJ1-4
abundance: -
CDR3aa: CASSQVAGVEKLFF
CDR3nt: TGCGCCAGCAGCCAAGTCGCAGGGGTTGAAAAACTGTTTTTT

v_gene: TRBV13
d_gene: -
j_gene: TRBJ1-4
abundance: -
CDR3aa: CATTRGLVGEKLFF
CDR3nt: TGTGCCACCACCAGAGGGCTCGTTGGGGAAAAACTGTTTTTT

v_gene: TRBV28
d_gene: -
j_gene: TRBJ2-1
abundance: -
CDR3aa: CASSLGGPYNEQFF
CDR3nt: TGTGCCAGCAGTTTAGGAGGCCCTTACAATGAGCAGTTCTTC

v_gene: TRBV27
d_gene: -
j_gene: TRBJ2-3
abundance: -
CDR3aa: CASSLSSRSTDTQYF
CDR3nt: TGTGCCAGCAGTTTATCGAGCAGGTCCACAGATACGCAGTATTTT

v_gene: TRBV12-5
d_gene: TRBD2
j_gene: TRBJ2-3
abundance: -
CDR3aa: CASAQRGGSTDTQYF
CDR3nt: TGTGCTAGTGCCCAGCGGGGGGGAAGCACAGATACGCAGTATTTT

v_gene: TRBV3-1/TRBV3-2
d_gene: -
j_gene: TRBJ1-6
abundance: -
CDR3aa: CASSQGTDNSPLHF
CDR3nt: TGTGCCAGCAGCCAAGGGACAGACAATTCACCCCTCCACTTT

v_gene: TRBV18
d_gene: -
j_gene: TRBJ1-2
abundance: once
CDR3aa: CASSPTREPYGYTF
CDR3nt: TGTGCCAGCTCACCGACCAGGGAACCCTATGGCTACACCTTC

v_gene: TRBV3-1/TRBV3-2
d_gene: -
j_gene: TRBJ1-5
abundance: -
CDR3aa: CASAVSNQPQHF
CDR3nt: TGTGCCAGCGCGGTAAGCAATCAGCCCCAGCATTTT